A single sample gave rise to the 24 T cell receptor beta chains below, sequenced in a study of T-cell memory formation after mild COVID-19. TCRdb re-derived calls from the 5' RACE reads in MiXCR, one entry per CDR3 protein. The data contain about 82,000 distinct CDR3 sequences, roughly 16% of them singletons. Sequenced input: PBMCs or a T cell subset sorted from them (not recorded which). These receptors came from a man aged 18 to 29 who had mild COVID-19 (a few samples of this study predate the infection). Cell type and time point are not known.

CDR3 sequence reads: CASSQFLRVSHNSPLHF. For the CDR3, the DNA is TGTGCCAGCAGCCAATTTCTCCGAGTTTCTCATAATTCACCCCTCCACTTT. The V call is TRBV3-1, the J call TRBJ1-6; D is uncertain. V lost 2 bases to trimming and J lost 5 bases, with 16 bases between them. Germline assignment: CDR1 LGHDT and CDR2 YNNKEL (reference sequence). The CDR3 sequence is 17 residues long.

This chain uses TRBV28 with TRBJ2-7; D possibly corresponds to TRBD2 (5 bases). Trimming removed 11 bases at V and 3 bases at J, with 11 bases between. CDR3 length equals 11 residues. Germline lookup yields CDR1 MDHEN and CDR2 SYDVKM. This CDR3 reads CAASRGYEQYV. For the CDR3, the DNA is TGTGCCGCTTCTCGGGGCTACGAGCAGTACGTC.

The chain couples TRBV3-1 to TRBJ2-2; 8 bases match TRBD1. Germline CDR1 and CDR2: LGHDT and YNNKEL (reference sequence). This CDR3 has 16 amino acids. Trimming at V came to 4 bases and at J to 0 bases, leaving 4 bases not matched to a gene. The CDR3 region is CASSRVDRANTGELFF. For the CDR3, the DNA is TGTGCCAGCAGCCGGGTGGACAGGGCGAACACCGGGGAGCTGTTTTTT.

In this sample, this clonotype turned up a few times. This sequence joins TRBV11-2 and TRBJ2-3; D is uncertain. V shed 2 bases and J shed 1 base, with 10 bases lying between them. The CDR3 contains 15 residues. In germline, CDR1 is SGHAT, CDR2 FQNNGV. The CDR3 protein is CASSLWGQGTDTQYF. DNA for the CDR3: TGTGCCAGCAGCTTATGGGGTCAGGGCACAGATACGCAGTATTTT.

The V call is TRBV19, the J call TRBJ1-1; D is unresolved. Trimming removed 3 bases from V and 0 bases from J, with 17 bases in between. Germline assignment: CDR1 LNHDA and CDR2 SQIVND (reference sequence). The CDR3 is made up of 17 amino acids. Written as DNA, the CDR3 is TGTGCCAGTAGTATCTCCGCCAGGCGGGGTCTGAACACTGAAGCTTTCTTT. Protein sequence: CASSISARRGLNTEAFF.

This clonotype was seen a few times. This chain connects TRBV28 to TRBJ2-5, with a possible D match to TRBD1 (6 bases). The CDR3 length is 14 residues. The germline V and J ends were trimmed by 5 bases and 2 bases, with 12 bases remaining between them. Germline assignment: CDR1 MDHEN and CDR2 SYDVKM. CDR3 loop: CASSHRDTQETQYF. The CDR3 DNA reads TGTGCCAGCAGTCACCGGGACACACAAGAGACCCAGTACTTC.

The chain links TRBV4-1 to TRBJ1-1, with 7 nucleotides matching TRBD1. The CDR3 covers 13 residues. With V trimmed by 4 bases and J by 3 bases, 2 bases remained unmatched. In germline, CDR1 is MGHRA, CDR2 YSYEKL. CDR3 nucleotides: TGCGCCAGCAGCCTAGGGACAGACACTGAAGCTTTCTTT. Translation: CASSLGTDTEAFF.

The chain links TRBV18 to TRBJ1-5, with 8 bases fitting TRBD1. V trimming: 4 bases; J trimming: 7 bases; junction bases outside the gene matches: 6. The CDR3 totals 14 residues. Germline V CDR1 and CDR2: KGHSH, LQKENI. The CDR3 here is CASSLRQGQQPQHF. As DNA, the CDR3 is TGTGCCAGCTCACTACGACAGGGGCAACAGCCCCAGCATTTT. Complete variable domain (other parts from reference TRBV18 and TRBJ1-5): NAGVMQNPRHLVRRRGQEARLRCSPMKGHSHVYWYRQLPEEGLKFMVYLQKENIIDESGMPKERFSAEFPKEGPSILRIQQVVRGDSAAYFCASSLRQGQQPQHFGDGTRLSIL.

The gene calls are TRBV28 and TRBJ1-5; D remains ambiguous. CDR3 size: 11 residues. The ends were cut back, 5 bases at V and 9 bases at J, with 8 bases in the middle. Germline assignment: CDR1 MDHEN and CDR2 SYDVKM. CDR3 sequence: CASSTMRPQHF. Here the CDR3 DNA reads TGTGCCAGCAGTACGATGCGGCCCCAGCATTTT.

The rearrangement joins TRBV6-5 to TRBJ1-6; D not certain. V was trimmed by 0 bases and J by 10 bases, leaving 10 bases between them. The CDR3 sequence is 14 residues long. The germline V gene encodes CDR1 MNHEY and CDR2 SVGAGI. The CDR3 sequence: CASSYSGVRSPLHF. DNA of the CDR3: TGTGCCAGCAGTTACTCCGGGGTCAGGTCACCCCTCCACTTT.

The V gene is TRBV7-9, the J gene TRBJ2-2, with D maybe TRBD1 (5 bases). The germline V gene has CDR1 SEHNR and CDR2 FQNEAQ (reference sequence). With 1 base removed from V and 2 bases from J, the gap between germline ends came to 8 bases. CDR3 length equals 15 residues. DNA for the CDR3: TGTGCCAGCAGCTTAGTTCAGGGAAACACCGGGGAGCTGTTTTTT. Its protein product is CASSLVQGNTGELFF.

This clonotype has more than one count but fewer than ten. The V call is TRBV12-3 or TRBV12-4, the J call TRBJ2-1, with TRBD2 identical over 10 bases. The trim removed 3 bases at V and 8 bases at J, leaving 10 bases unmatched. The CDR3 has 16 residues. CDR3 amino acids: CASSFRPSGGYDEQFF. The DNA of the CDR3 is TGTGCCAGCAGTTTTCGGCCTAGCGGGGGTTACGATGAGCAGTTCTTC.

The chain is built from TRBV3-1 and TRBJ2-4, with TRBD2 identical over 9 bases. V lost 2 bases to trimming and J lost 5 bases; unmatched junction nucleotides: 4. CDR3 size: 15 residues. CDR1 LGHDT and CDR2 YNNKEL come from the germline V gene (reference sequence). Here the CDR3 reads CASSQLGLAQNIQYF. The CDR3 nucleotides are TGTGCCAGCAGCCAACTTGGACTAGCGCAAAACATTCAGTACTTC.

The chain links TRBV29-1 to TRBJ1-3; D remains ambiguous. Per the germline V gene, CDR1 is SQVTM and CDR2 is ANQGSEA. V was trimmed by 3 bases and J by 4 bases, leaving 10 bases between them. This CDR3 is built from 13 residues. CDR3: CSVEVDPGNTIYF. The CDR3 DNA reads TGCAGCGTTGAGGTGGATCCCGGAAACACCATATATTTT.

The DNA of the CDR3 is TGCAGCGTTGAAGGTCGGACTAGCCCAGCCTACAATGAGCAGTTCTTC. It specifies CSVEGRTSPAYNEQFF. This chain joins TRBV29-1 and TRBJ2-1, with 8 bases matching TRBD2. Germline V CDR1 and CDR2: SQVTM, ANQGSEA. Trimming took 1 base from V and 2 from J; bases not matched to a gene: 7. This CDR3 comprises 16 residues.

V usage is TRBV11-1 and J usage is TRBJ2-7; no definite D call. CDR1 is SGHAT and CDR2 is FQDESV in the germline V gene (reference sequence). V was cut by 8 bases and J by 2 bases, with 10 bases left in between. CDR3 length: 12 amino acids. CDR3 amino acids: CASGMTPYEQYF. The CDR3 bases are TGTGCCAGCGGGATGACGCCCTACGAGCAGTACTTC.

This clonotype was observed many times. The genes are TRBV7-3 and TRBJ2-1; TRBD2 agrees at 7 bases. This CDR3 is built from 15 residues. The trim removed 5 bases at V and 2 bases at J, leaving 6 bases unmatched. From germline, CDR1 is SGHTA and CDR2 FQGTGA. CDR3 DNA sequence: TGTGCCAGCAGCCTCCTAGCGGTTACCTACAATGAGCAGTTCTTC. Residues: CASSLLAVTYNEQFF.

The genes are TRBV11-2 and TRBJ2-3; D is undetermined. V lost 2 bases to trimming and J lost 3 bases, with 12 bases between them. Germline assignment: CDR1 SGHAT and CDR2 FQNNGV. CDR3 length equals 15 residues. This CDR3 is CASSLIPSPTDTQYF. CDR3 nucleotide sequence: TGTGCCAGCAGCTTAATCCCGAGCCCTACAGATACGCAGTATTTT.

This clonotype was counted between two and nine times. The chain recombines TRBV6-6 with TRBJ2-7, with D perhaps TRBD2 (6 bases). CDR3 size: 13 residues. Germline V gene sequence: CDR1 MNHNY, CDR2 SVGAGI (reference sequence). Trimming stripped 8 bases from V and 3 bases from J, with 14 bases between. CDR3 bases: TGTGCCAGCCAAGGGACTGAGGACTACGAGCAGTACTTC. Its translation: CASQGTEDYEQYF.

V is TRBV4-1 and J is TRBJ1-4, with D uncertain. Trimming stripped 8 bases from V and 8 bases from J, with 18 bases between. This CDR3 comprises 14 residues. Germline V gives CDR1 MGHRA, CDR2 YSYEKL. DNA for the CDR3: TGCGCCAGCGGGCTCGGGGTTCAAGAGGAAAAACTGTTTTTT. As protein: CASGLGVQEEKLFF.

A few counts support this clonotype. The chain has TRBV5-1 and TRBJ2-7, with no clear D. This CDR3 comprises 13 residues. Germline assignment: CDR1 SGHRS and CDR2 YFSETQ. V lost 0 bases to trimming and J lost 6 bases, with 10 bases between them. CDR3 loop: CASSLGSGFEQYV. For the CDR3, the DNA is TGCGCCAGCAGCTTGGGTTCCGGGTTCGAGCAGTACGTC.

The chain joins TRBV4-3 to TRBJ2-1; 13 nucleotides line up with TRBD2. The V gene's germline CDR1 is LGHNA and CDR2 YSLEER. Trimming took 4 bases from V and 8 from J; bases not matched to a gene: 2. This CDR3 is 14 amino acids long. As DNA, the CDR3 is TGCGCCAGCAGCCCGACTAGCGGGGGGTATGAGCAGTTCTTC. Translating gives CASSPTSGGYEQFF.

This rearrangement joins TRBV4-3 to TRBJ1-1; TRBD1 aligns across 8 bases. J was trimmed by 3 bases and V by 4 bases; bases with no gene match: 7. This CDR3 has 15 amino acids. The germline V gene encodes CDR1 LGHNA and CDR2 YSLEER. The CDR3 nucleotides read TGCGCCAGCAGCCCGGCCGGGACAGGTTACACTGAAGCTTTCTTT. Translated: CASSPAGTGYTEAFF.

This rearrangement joins TRBV5-6 to TRBJ2-4; D call uncertain. Germline V gene sequence: CDR1 SGHDT, CDR2 YYEEEE. This CDR3 has 14 amino acids. V was shortened by 4 bases and J by 4 bases, with 12 bases between the two germline ends. The CDR3 reads CASSRIEMKNIQYF. For the CDR3, the DNA is TGTGCCAGCAGCCGTATCGAGATGAAAAACATTCAGTACTTC.